The 13 T cell receptor beta chains listed next were all sequenced from one sample in a study of vaccination and CD4 T cells after COVID-19. At the Johns Hopkins FTIC core, DNA taken from cultured CD4+ T cells was sequenced by way of the Oncomine TCR Beta short-read assay. TCRdb used MiXCR to reprocess the PCR reads, holding one entry per CDR3 protein. The sample yields about 8,300 distinct CDR3 sequences, just over 35% seen once. Which antigens these TCRs recognize remains unknown. Treatment reported: roughly 11-day PBMC culture with coronavirus spike peptide pools or control peptides (ViraFEST assay). Researchers collected the unexposed donor's CD4+ T cells before the COVID-19 pandemic (2011-2018). Material for sequencing was CD4+ T cells from blood, cultured in vitro. The receptors originated from a human donor in good health.

The V and J genes are TRBV6-1 and TRBJ2-2, with no clear D. Germline-derived CDR1 and CDR2 are MNHNS and SASEGT. V dropped 5 bases and J dropped 1 base, with 5 bases sitting between them. The CDR3 sequence is 13 residues long. The CDR3 sequence is CASSQQNTGELFF. Written as DNA, the CDR3 is TGTGCCAGCAGTCAACAGAACACCGGGGAGCTGTTTTTT.

The chain joins TRBV6-1 to TRBJ1-1; D is undetermined. CDR1 MNHNS and CDR2 SASEGT come from the germline V gene. Trimming left V 7 bases short and J 3 bases short, with 9 bases between. The CDR3 has 12 residues. CDR3 in amino acids: CASNRGDTEAFF. CDR3 coding DNA: TGTGCCAGCAACCGCGGAGACACTGAAGCTTTCTTT.

CDR3 sequence: CASSPGTAQETQYF. The CDR3 DNA sequence: TGCGCCAGCAGCCCGGGGACAGCCCAAGAGACCCAGTACTTC. The rearrangement joins TRBV5-1 to TRBJ2-5; the match to TRBD1 covers 7 bases. The CDR3 covers 14 residues. Germline V lookup: CDR1 SGHRS, CDR2 YFSETQ. Trimming removed 4 bases from V and 1 base from J; junction bases left unmatched: 4.

V is TRBV28 and J is TRBJ1-2; D may be TRBD1 (5 bases). CDR3 length: 12 residues. Germline values: CDR1 MDHEN, CDR2 SYDVKM. V was trimmed by 3 bases and J by 12 bases, leaving 14 bases between them. This CDR3 reads CASSLSFGGNTF. The CDR3 nucleotides read TGTGCCAGCAGTTTGTCTTTCGGGGGTAACACCTTC.

The J gene is TRBJ2-5, the V gene TRBV20-1; TRBD2 aligns across 10 bases. Trimming took 0 bases from V and 4 from J; bases not matched to a gene: 5. The CDR3 covers 15 residues. Germline CDR1 DFQATT, CDR2 SNEGSKA (reference sequence). CDR3 nucleotides: TGCAGTGCTAGAGATTGGGCTAGCGGGGGAGAGACCCAGTACTTC. Encoded protein: CSARDWASGGETQYF.

The chain carries TRBV24-1 and TRBJ2-2; either TRBD1 or TRBD2 may supply D (5 bases each). V was shortened by 4 bases and J by 7 bases, with 15 bases between the two germline ends. Germline V gene lookup returns CDR1 KGHDR and CDR2 SFDVKD. This CDR3 region has 15 residues. The CDR3, as DNA: TGTGCCACCAGTGAAAACAGCCGGGACGACGGGGAGCTGTTTTTT. Amino acids: CATSENSRDDGELFF.

The chain employs TRBV2 and TRBJ2-1; 12 bases agree with TRBD2. The CDR3 is 15 residues long. V trimming: 7 bases; J trimming: 7 bases; junction bases outside the gene matches: 8. Germline V gene sequence: CDR1 SNHLY, CDR2 FYNNEI. Here the CDR3 DNA reads TGTGCCAGCACTATACTAGCGGGGGGCCCTAATGAGCAGTTCTTC. It is translated as CASTILAGGPNEQFF.

This chain links TRBV20-1 with TRBJ1-1, with 8 bases lining up with TRBD1. V dropped 5 bases and J dropped 4; count of bases not matched to a gene: 9. The CDR3 runs to 14 residues. Per germline, CDR1 DFQATT and CDR2 SNEGSKA (reference sequence). In nucleotides, the CDR3 is TGCAGTGCTCCCGTCCCCGACAGGGGCACTGAAGCTTTCTTT. Translating gives CSAPVPDRGTEAFF.

This sequence joins TRBV20-1 and TRBJ1-3; D not certain. There are 13 residues in the CDR3. The V end lost 8 bases, the J end lost 1 base, and 12 bases lay between the germline ends. Germline V CDR1 and CDR2: DFQATT, SNEGSKA (reference sequence). The CDR3 coding sequence is TGCAGTACGCACCTTTCGTCTGGAAACACCATATATTTT. This gives the protein CSTHLSSGNTIYF.

The chain has TRBV6-4 and TRBJ2-3, with 9 bases identical to TRBD2. The CDR3 runs 15 residues. V shed 3 bases and J 0 bases; nucleotides not matched to a gene: 1. The germline V gene encodes CDR1 MRHNA and CDR2 SNTAGT. CDR3 bases: TGTGCCAGCAGTGATCTAGCGGGGAGCACAGATACGCAGTATTTT. The encoded protein is CASSDLAGSTDTQYF.

The rearrangement uses TRBV19 and TRBJ1-2, with TRBD1 matching 10 bases. The V gene end was trimmed by 6 bases and the J gene end by 6 bases; junction bases not matched to a gene: 7. The CDR3 contains 14 residues. From germline, CDR1 is LNHDA and CDR2 SQIVND (reference sequence). The CDR3 DNA is TGTGCCAGTAGGACAGGGGGCGTCCCTAATGGCTACACCTTC. Protein product: CASRTGGVPNGYTF.

The rearrangement joins TRBV5-1 to TRBJ2-1, with 15 bases fitting TRBD2. The CDR3 has 16 residues. The V gene end was trimmed by 4 bases and the J gene end by 4 bases; junction bases not matched to a gene: 3. Germline V CDR1 and CDR2: SGHRS, YFSETQ. This CDR3 is CASSQGTSGGYNEQFF. The DNA for the CDR3 is TGCGCCAGCAGCCAAGGGACTAGCGGGGGGTACAATGAGCAGTTCTTC.

The rearrangement uses TRBV2 and TRBJ1-6; the D gene is possibly TRBD1 (6 bases). V was shortened by 6 bases and J by 11 bases, with 20 bases between the two germline ends. Germline V gene data show CDR1 as SNHLY and CDR2 as FYNNEI. CDR3 length equals 15 residues. The CDR3 region is CASRGDTITHTPLHF. The CDR3 bases are TGTGCCAGCAGGGGGGACACTATAACCCACACACCCCTCCACTTT.